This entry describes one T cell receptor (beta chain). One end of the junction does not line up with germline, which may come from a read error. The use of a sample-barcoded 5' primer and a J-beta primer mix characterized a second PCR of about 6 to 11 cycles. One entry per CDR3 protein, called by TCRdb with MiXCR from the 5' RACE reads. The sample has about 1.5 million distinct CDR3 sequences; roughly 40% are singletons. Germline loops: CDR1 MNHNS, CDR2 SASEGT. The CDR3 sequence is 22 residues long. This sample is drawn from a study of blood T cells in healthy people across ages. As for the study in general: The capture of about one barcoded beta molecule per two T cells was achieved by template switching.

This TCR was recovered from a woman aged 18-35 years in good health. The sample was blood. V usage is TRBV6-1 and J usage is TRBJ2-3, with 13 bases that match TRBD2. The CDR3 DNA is TGTGTCAGCAGTAAACTACGGAGGATACCCGAACTAGCGGGAGGGCGTGAAGATACGCAGTATTTT. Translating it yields CVSSKLRRIPELAGGREDTQYF.